These 25 T cell receptor beta chains share one sample of origin, sequenced in a study of blood T cell repertoires in COVID-19. Only in-frame clones appear in the TCRdb table, and some are missing; sequencing was by immunoSEQ multiplex PCR. The repertoire holds about 440,000 clones, with approximately 90% as singletons. Material for sequencing was peripheral blood. The receptor source for this set is a woman in her twenties or thirties with acute or convalescent COVID-19.

The chain links TRBV12-3 or TRBV12-4 to TRBJ1-2, with no clear D. The CDR3 is made up of 13 amino acids. V was trimmed by 2 bases and J by 4 bases, leaving 8 bases between them. DNA of the CDR3: TGTGCCAGCAGTTTATACGTGAGCTATGGCTACACCTTC. Translated: CASSLYVSYGYTF.

In DNA form, the CDR3 reads TGTGCCAGCAGCTTAACACGTTGGGGGGGGTCGAGGCAGCCCCAGCATTTT. Translating gives CASSLTRWGGSRQPQHF. The V gene is TRBV7-8, the J gene TRBJ1-5, with a possible D match to TRBD1 (5 bases). This CDR3 has 17 amino acids. The germline V and J ends were trimmed by 2 bases and 7 bases, with 21 bases remaining between them. The germline V gene has CDR1 SGHVS and CDR2 FQNEAQ. The complete variable domain, with remaining parts taken from reference TRBV7-8 and TRBJ1-5, reads GAGVSQSPRYKVAKRGQDVALRCDPISGHVSLFWYQQALGQGPEFLTYFQNEAQLDKSGLPSDRFFAERPEGSVSTLKIQRTQQEDSAVYLCASSLTRWGGSRQPQHFGDGTRLSIL.

The chain uses TRBV24-1 and TRBJ2-3; D unclear. Germline loops: CDR1 KGHDR, CDR2 SFDVKD. V gave up 4 bases and J gave up 0 bases, with 13 bases separating them. There are 16 residues in the CDR3. The CDR3 DNA follows: TGTGCCACCAGTGAGACACAGCACCCAAGCACAGATACGCAGTATTTT. Translating it yields CATSETQHPSTDTQYF.

The V call is TRBV6-1, the J call TRBJ2-3; 7 nucleotides match TRBD1. Germline loops: CDR1 MNHNS, CDR2 SASEGT. The V gene end was trimmed by 4 bases and the J gene end by 6 bases; junction bases not matched to a gene: 13. The CDR3 loop spans 16 amino acids. CDR3 DNA: TGTGCCAGCAGTGCCATACAGGGGTCCAGAAGCGATACGCAGTATTTT. This translates into CASSAIQGSRSDTQYF.

This rearrangement joins TRBV11-3 to TRBJ2-7; tentatively, D is TRBD2 (6 bases). Trimming removed 1 base from V and 0 bases from J, with 7 bases in between. The CDR3 contains 14 residues. Looked up from germline, CDR1 is SGHNT and CDR2 is YENEEA. The CDR3, as DNA: TGTGCCAGCAGCTTAGCGGGGGACTCCTACGAGCAGTACTTC. It yields the protein CASSLAGDSYEQYF.

This clone was recorded a few times. The genes are TRBV5-1 and TRBJ1-1; D perhaps matches TRBD1 (5 bases). From germline, CDR1 is SGHRS and CDR2 YFSETQ. This CDR3 region has 13 residues. Between the trimmed V and J ends, which lost 5 bases and 2 bases, there was a span of 10 bases. The CDR3 here is CASRGRANTEAFF. CDR3 nucleotide sequence: TGCGCCAGCAGAGGCAGGGCTAACACTGAAGCTTTCTTT.

The chain is built from TRBV2 and TRBJ2-5; D gene uncertain. Germline V gives CDR1 SNHLY, CDR2 FYNNEI. The CDR3 is 12 amino acids. Trimming shortened V by 3 bases and J by 10 bases, and 12 bases separated the two germline ends. The CDR3 DNA sequence: TGTGCCAGCAGTGACTCTACTGCTAGCCAGTACTTC. It is translated as CASSDSTASQYF.

The V gene is TRBV7-9, the J gene TRBJ2-1; no reliable D call. In germline, CDR1 is SEHNR, CDR2 FQNEAQ (reference sequence). Trimming pared 3 bases from V and 4 bases from J, leaving 7 bases between. This CDR3 is 13 amino acids long. The CDR3 protein is CASSFDTYNEQFF. The CDR3 DNA reads TGTGCCAGCAGCTTTGACACTTACAATGAGCAGTTCTTC.

This clone was recorded only once. This rearrangement joins TRBV2 to TRBJ2-5, with TRBD2 matching 9 bases. The trim removed 1 base at V and 4 bases at J, leaving 4 bases unmatched. This CDR3 spans 15 amino acids. The V gene's germline CDR1 is SNHLY and CDR2 FYNNEI. CDR3 bases: TGTGCCAGCAGTGAAGGCGGGGGGGCCGGAGAGACCCAGTACTTC. Translated: CASSEGGGAGETQYF.

The chain joins TRBV10-2 to TRBJ1-6, with 7 bases that match TRBD1. This CDR3 is built from 14 residues. After removal of 6 bases from V and 8 bases from J, the junction contained 7 bases not matched to a gene. In germline, CDR1 is WSHSY, CDR2 SAAADI. The CDR3 here is CASRRQGGYSPLHF. In DNA form, the CDR3 reads TGCGCCAGCAGACGACAGGGAGGATATTCACCCCTCCACTTT.

This chain uses TRBV2 with TRBJ2-5; tentative D call: TRBD2 (5 bases). The CDR3 sequence is 16 residues long. Germline lookup yields CDR1 SNHLY and CDR2 FYNNEI. Trimming cost V 3 bases and J 2 bases, with 16 bases left between them. CDR3 amino acids: CASSEMGAIKQETQYF. CDR3 DNA: TGTGCCAGCAGTGAGATGGGAGCGATTAAACAAGAGACCCAGTACTTC. Full variable domain (missing parts from reference TRBV2 and TRBJ2-5): EPEVTQTPSHQVTQMGQEVILRCVPISNHLYFYWYRQILGQKVEFLVSFYNNEISEKSEIFDDQFSVERPDGSNFTLKIRSTKLEDSAMYFCASSEMGAIKQETQYFGPGTRLLVL.

V and J are TRBV2 and TRBJ1-5, with TRBD1 as a possible D gene (6 bases). The CDR3 spans 15 residues. Trimming removed 4 bases from V and 5 bases from J, with 15 bases in between. Germline lookup yields CDR1 SNHLY and CDR2 FYNNEI. For the CDR3, the DNA is TGTGCCAGCAGTGGGTCGGGGACAAAACATCAGCCCCAGCATTTT. The encoded protein is CASSGSGTKHQPQHF.

This chain uses TRBV6-5 with TRBJ2-7; D perhaps matches TRBD1 (6 bases). This CDR3 is built from 14 residues. The V and J ends lost 6 bases and 7 bases respectively, with 19 bases between them. Germline values: CDR1 MNHEY, CDR2 SVGAGI. Here the CDR3 DNA reads TGTGCCAGCAGCGCCGGGACAAGCCTTAGAGAGCAGTACTTC. This codes for CASSAGTSLREQYF.

The chain employs TRBV5-4 and TRBJ1-6; no firm D call. Germline V CDR1 and CDR2: SGHNT, YYREEE (reference sequence). Trimming took off 3 bases at V and 0 bases at J, with 7 bases between the two ends. This CDR3 contains 15 residues. CDR3 in DNA: TGTGCCAGCAGCTCGGGTCCCTCCTATAATTCACCCCTCCACTTT. Amino acid sequence: CASSSGPSYNSPLHF.

This chain joins TRBV11-2 and TRBJ2-7; D may be TRBD1 (5 bases). Trimming removed 1 base at V and 4 bases at J, with 11 bases between. Germline CDR1 reads SGHAT; CDR2 reads FQNNGV. The CDR3 contains 14 residues. CDR3 nucleotides: TGTGCCAGCAGCTTAGTGGGCAGGGTTTACGAGCAGTACTTC. It translates to CASSLVGRVYEQYF.

V and J are TRBV27 and TRBJ2-1; D gene unclear. The CDR3 covers 14 residues. V was cut by 2 bases and J by 4 bases, with 9 bases left in between. Germline CDR1 is MNHEY and CDR2 is SMNVEV (reference sequence). The CDR3 DNA sequence: TGTGCCAGCAGTTTAGGGCCTTTATACAATGAGCAGTTCTTC. Translating it yields CASSLGPLYNEQFF.

This clone has just a few counts. In DNA form, the CDR3 reads TGTGCCAGCAGCACCGGGACAGGAGGGAATGAGCAGTTCTTC. It translates to CASSTGTGGNEQFF. This chain uses TRBV5-4 with TRBJ2-1, with 8 bases fitting TRBD1. The ends lost 4 bases at V and 7 bases at J; junction bases unmatched: 7. This CDR3 region has 14 residues. CDR1 and CDR2 (germline): SGHNT, YYREEE (reference sequence).

Here the CDR3 DNA reads TGTGCCAGCAGCTCCGTTCAGACAACGAGGGAAGAGACCCAGTACTTC. Translated: CASSSVQTTREETQYF. This rearrangement joins TRBV5-4 to TRBJ2-5; TRBD2 is a possible D gene (5 bases). The CDR3 loop spans 16 amino acids. V was pared by 3 bases and J by 3 bases, with 18 bases between. Germline V lookup: CDR1 SGHNT, CDR2 YYREEE (reference sequence).

J is TRBJ2-7 and V is TRBV19; 8 nucleotides line up with TRBD2. J lost 2 bases, V lost 3 bases, and 3 bases had no gene match. The CDR3 is 14 amino acids. Germline lookup yields CDR1 LNHDA and CDR2 SQIVND (reference sequence). Here the CDR3 DNA reads TGTGCCAGTAGTATTCGGGGGGGCCCCTACGAGCAGTACTTC. This translates into CASSIRGGPYEQYF. Looking up the rest from reference TRBV19 and TRBJ2-7 gives the full variable domain: DGGITQSPKYLFRKEGQNVTLSCEQNLNHDAMYWYRQDPGQGLRLIYYSQIVNDFQKGDIAEGYSVSREKKESFPLTVTSAQKNPTAFYLCASSIRGGPYEQYFGPGTRLTVT.

DNA for the CDR3: TGCGCCAGCAGGGACAGGCATAGCAATCAGCCCCAGCATTTT. Protein sequence: CASRDRHSNQPQHF. This chain uses TRBV4-1 with TRBJ1-5; 7 bases map to TRBD1. Germline CDR1 and CDR2: MGHRA and YSYEKL. Germline trimming cut 6 bases from V and 0 bases from J; bases unmatched to any gene: 2. CDR3 size: 14 residues.

This rearrangement joins TRBV6-5 to TRBJ2-1; 9 nucleotides align to TRBD1. The CDR3 covers 13 residues. The germline gives CDR1 MNHEY, CDR2 SVGAGI. The V and J ends lost 6 bases and 10 bases, in that order; junction bases with no gene match: 7. The CDR3 region is CASSRHRGLEQFF. In DNA, the CDR3 is TGTGCCAGCAGCCGACACAGGGGGCTAGAGCAGTTCTTC.

The chain links TRBV12-5 to TRBJ1-1; D is possibly TRBD1 (6 bases). CDR1 is LGHNT and CDR2 is FRNRAP in the germline V gene. V lost 0 bases to trimming and J lost 4 bases, with 6 bases between them. This CDR3 comprises 13 residues. The CDR3: CASGLVQGTEAFF. In nucleotides, the CDR3 is TGTGCTAGTGGTTTGGTACAGGGCACTGAAGCTTTCTTT.

The chain couples TRBV11-2 to TRBJ1-1; D unresolved. Trimming cost V 1 base and J 0 bases, with 9 bases left between them. The germline V gene encodes CDR1 SGHAT and CDR2 FQNNGV. The CDR3 loop spans 15 amino acids. This chain's CDR3 is CASSLGGSMNTEAFF. DNA of the CDR3: TGTGCCAGCAGCTTAGGAGGGTCTATGAACACTGAAGCTTTCTTT.

The V gene is TRBV5-4, the J gene TRBJ2-2; no reliable D call. Looked up from germline, CDR1 is SGHNT and CDR2 is YYREEE (reference sequence). The CDR3 extends over 14 amino acids. V was shortened by 3 bases and J by 0 bases, with 6 bases between the two germline ends. CDR3 sequence: CASSSTPNTGELFF. The CDR3 nucleotides read TGTGCCAGCAGCTCAACACCGAACACCGGGGAGCTGTTTTTT.

The chain has TRBV5-1 and TRBJ1-1; D gene uncertain. V dropped 1 base and J dropped 1 base, with 11 bases sitting between them. Germline V lookup: CDR1 SGHRS, CDR2 YFSETQ. The CDR3 spans 15 residues. The CDR3 region is CASSLMSAGNTEAFF. For the CDR3, the DNA is TGCGCCAGCAGCTTGATGAGTGCGGGGAACACTGAAGCTTTCTTT.